The subject of this entry is one TCR beta chain. Its antigen is unknown. The data belong to a study of radiation and T cells in renal cell carcinoma. Across the study: Nephrectomy followed 15 Gy stereotactic body radiation by 4 weeks. Study conclusions and caveats: Top tumor clonotypes rose in blood 2 weeks post-radiation, then contracted.

Per germline, CDR1 LGHNA and CDR2 YSLEER. Trimming stripped 3 bases from V and 2 bases from J, with 8 bases between. The CDR3 has 13 residues. Time point specified: blood 2 weeks post-SBRT. Treatment in this sample: 15 Gy SBRT to primary tumor, nephrectomy 4 weeks later. Libraries were prepared by immunoSEQ multiplex PCR; TCRdb keeps only in-frame clonotypes and omits some of them. The sample yields some 76,000 clones, over 80% seen once. Specimen: blood, collected from a patient whose treatment included radiotherapy and nephrectomy. The clonotype was recovered from a man aged 55 to 70 with renal cell carcinoma. The rearrangement uses TRBV4-3 and TRBJ2-7, with D tentatively TRBD1 (5 bases). The CDR3 DNA is TGCGCCAGCAGCCAGGACATTACCTACGAGCAGTACTTC. This translates into CASSQDITYEQYF.